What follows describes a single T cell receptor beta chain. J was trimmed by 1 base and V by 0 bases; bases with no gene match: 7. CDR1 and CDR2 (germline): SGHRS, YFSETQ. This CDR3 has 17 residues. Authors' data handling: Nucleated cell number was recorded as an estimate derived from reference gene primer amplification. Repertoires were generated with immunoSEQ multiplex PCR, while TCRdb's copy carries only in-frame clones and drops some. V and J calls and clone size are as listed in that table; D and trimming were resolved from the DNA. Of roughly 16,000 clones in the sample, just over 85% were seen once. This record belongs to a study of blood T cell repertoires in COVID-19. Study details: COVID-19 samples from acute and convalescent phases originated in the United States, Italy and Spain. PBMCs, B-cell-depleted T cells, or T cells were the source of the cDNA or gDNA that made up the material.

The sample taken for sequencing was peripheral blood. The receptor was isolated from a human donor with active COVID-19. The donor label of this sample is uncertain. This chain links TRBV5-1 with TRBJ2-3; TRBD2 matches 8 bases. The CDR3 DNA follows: TGCGCCAGCAGCTTGGCCTCGGCGGGGGGAGGCACAGATACGCAGTATTTT. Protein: CASSLASAGGGTDTQYF. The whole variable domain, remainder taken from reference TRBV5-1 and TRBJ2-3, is KAGVTQTPRYLIKTRGQQVTLSCSPISGHRSVSWYQQTPGQGLQFLFEYFSETQRNKGNFPGRFSGRQFSNSRSEMNVSTLELGDSALYLCASSLASAGGGTDTQYFGPGTRLTVL.